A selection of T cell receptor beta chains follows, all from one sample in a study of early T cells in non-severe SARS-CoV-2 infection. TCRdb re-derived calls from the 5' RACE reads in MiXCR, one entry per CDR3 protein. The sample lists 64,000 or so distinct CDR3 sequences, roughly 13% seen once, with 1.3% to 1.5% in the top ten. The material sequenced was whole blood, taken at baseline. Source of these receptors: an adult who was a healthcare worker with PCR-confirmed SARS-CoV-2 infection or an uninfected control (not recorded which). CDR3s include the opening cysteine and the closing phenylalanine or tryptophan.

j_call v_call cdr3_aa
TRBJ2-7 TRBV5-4 CASSAGLAREQYF
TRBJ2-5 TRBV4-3 CASSQDRGSETQYF
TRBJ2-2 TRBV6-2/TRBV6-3 CAIGQGAAGELFF
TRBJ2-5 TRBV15 CVTSREYSGQETQYF
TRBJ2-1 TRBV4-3 CASSQDRLSDEQFF
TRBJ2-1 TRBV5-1 CASSLDGSSYNEQFF
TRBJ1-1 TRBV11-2 CASSLQTGVNTEAFF
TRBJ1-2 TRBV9 CASSTLGTGLSGYTF
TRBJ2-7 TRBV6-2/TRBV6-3 CASSWTTVAGGPDEQYF
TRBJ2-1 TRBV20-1 CSARDREAYNEQFF
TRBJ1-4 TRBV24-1 CATSDPQSRKLFF
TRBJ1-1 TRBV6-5 CASSTGVAPNTEAFF
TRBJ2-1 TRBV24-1 CATGMTGAGNNEQFF
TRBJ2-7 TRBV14 CASSQTRISYEQYF
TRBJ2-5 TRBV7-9 CASSPGTSGQETQYF
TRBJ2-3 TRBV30 CAWSKGGGDTQYF
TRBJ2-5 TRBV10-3 CAISESTPQSQETQYF
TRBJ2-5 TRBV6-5 CASSYGGVDQETQYF
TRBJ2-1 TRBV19 CATGLAGVNEQFF
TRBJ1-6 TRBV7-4 CASFSETSPLHF
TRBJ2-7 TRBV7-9 CASSLGALYEQYF
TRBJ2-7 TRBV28 CASSLRVGQNYEQYF
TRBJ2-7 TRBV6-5 CASTTWGGSSYEQYF
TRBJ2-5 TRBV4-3 CASSQEGPRVWETQYF
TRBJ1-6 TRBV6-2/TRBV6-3 CASKGRSSYNSPLHF
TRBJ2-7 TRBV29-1 CSVEGLSYEQYF
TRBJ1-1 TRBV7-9 CASSTEVNTEAFF
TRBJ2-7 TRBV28 CASSLLQGTYEQYF
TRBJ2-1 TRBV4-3 CASSQDLSSSYNEQFF
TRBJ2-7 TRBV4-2 CASSQNSGGSYEQYF
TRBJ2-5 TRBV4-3 CASSQGDRGLPGLKKETQYF
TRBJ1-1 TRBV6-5 CASRSRQGNTEAFF
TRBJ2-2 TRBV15 CATSRDILSTGELFF
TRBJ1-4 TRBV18 CASSPAHRPSEKLFF
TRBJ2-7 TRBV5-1 CASSLDGTGPYEQYF
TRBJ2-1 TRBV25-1 CASSGARDSDKQFF
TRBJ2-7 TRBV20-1 CSAGTDPTYEQYF
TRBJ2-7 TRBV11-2 CASSAALRDREYEQYF
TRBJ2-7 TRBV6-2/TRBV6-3 CASSFQVAFEQYF
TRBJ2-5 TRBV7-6 CASSQSPQETQYF
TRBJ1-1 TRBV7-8 CASSLERGQVNTEAFF
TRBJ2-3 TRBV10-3 CAISESSGEADTQYF
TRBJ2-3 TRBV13 CASSLKDRGTDTQYF
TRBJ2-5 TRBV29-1 CSVEAPLTQYF
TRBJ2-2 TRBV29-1 CSGGTSGSRTGELFF
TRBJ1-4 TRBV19 CASSILQGARSEKLFF
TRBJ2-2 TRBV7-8 CASSLTGPTTGELFF
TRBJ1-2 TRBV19 CASSRGQPTLGYTF
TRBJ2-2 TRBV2 CASSAFSGVVTGELFF
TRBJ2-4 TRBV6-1 CASSEAGEVDIQYF
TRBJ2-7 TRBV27 CASSWRGGHIYTYEQYF
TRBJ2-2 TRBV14 CASSQVGPDTGELFF
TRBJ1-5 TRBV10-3 CAISVGQRQPQHF
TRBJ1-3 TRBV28 CASSYLSYEGRKSRGNTIYF
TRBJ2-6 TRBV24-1 CATSRASGANVLTF
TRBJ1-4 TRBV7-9 CASSLVGEKLFF
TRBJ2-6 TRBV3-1 CASSHLQASHSGANVLTF
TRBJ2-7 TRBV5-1 CASSLAYSAYEQYF
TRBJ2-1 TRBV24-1 CATSDPTGVVDEQFF